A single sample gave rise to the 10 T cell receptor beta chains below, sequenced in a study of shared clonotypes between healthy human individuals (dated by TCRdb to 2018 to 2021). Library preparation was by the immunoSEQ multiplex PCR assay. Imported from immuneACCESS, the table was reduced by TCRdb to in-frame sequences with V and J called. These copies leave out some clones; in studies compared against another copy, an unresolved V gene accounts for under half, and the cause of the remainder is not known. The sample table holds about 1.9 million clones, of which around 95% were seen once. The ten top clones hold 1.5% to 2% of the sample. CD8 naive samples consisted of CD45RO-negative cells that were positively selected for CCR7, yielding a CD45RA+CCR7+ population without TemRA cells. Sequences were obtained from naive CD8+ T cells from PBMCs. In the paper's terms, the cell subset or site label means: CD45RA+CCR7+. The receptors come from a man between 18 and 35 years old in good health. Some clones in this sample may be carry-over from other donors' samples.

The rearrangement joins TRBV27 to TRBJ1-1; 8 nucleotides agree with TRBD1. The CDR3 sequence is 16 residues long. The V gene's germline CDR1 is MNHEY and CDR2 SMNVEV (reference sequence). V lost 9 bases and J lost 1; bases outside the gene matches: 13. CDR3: CASYSWTGQTNTEAFF. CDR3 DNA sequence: TGTGCCAGTTACTCCTGGACAGGGCAGACGAACACTGAAGCTTTCTTT.

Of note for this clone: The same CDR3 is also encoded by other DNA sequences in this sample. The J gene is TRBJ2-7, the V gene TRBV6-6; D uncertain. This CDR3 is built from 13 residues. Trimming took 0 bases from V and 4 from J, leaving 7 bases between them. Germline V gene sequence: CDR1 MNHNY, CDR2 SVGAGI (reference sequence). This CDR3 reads CASSYSAEYEQYF. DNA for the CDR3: TGTGCCAGCAGTTACTCTGCTGAATACGAGCAGTACTTC.

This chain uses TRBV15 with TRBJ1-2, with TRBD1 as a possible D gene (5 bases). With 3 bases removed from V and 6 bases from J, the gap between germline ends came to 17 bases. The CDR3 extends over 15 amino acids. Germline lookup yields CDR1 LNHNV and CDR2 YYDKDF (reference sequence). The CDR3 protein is CATSRGDRPNHGYTF. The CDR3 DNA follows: TGTGCCACCAGCAGGGGGGACCGGCCAAACCATGGCTACACCTTC.

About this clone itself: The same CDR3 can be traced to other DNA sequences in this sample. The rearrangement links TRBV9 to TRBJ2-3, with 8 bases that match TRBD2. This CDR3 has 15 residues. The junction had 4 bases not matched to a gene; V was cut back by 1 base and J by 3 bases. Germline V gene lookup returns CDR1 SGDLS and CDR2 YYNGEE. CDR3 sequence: CASSVSGRATDTQYF. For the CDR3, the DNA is TGTGCCAGCAGCGTATCCGGGAGGGCTACAGATACGCAGTATTTT.

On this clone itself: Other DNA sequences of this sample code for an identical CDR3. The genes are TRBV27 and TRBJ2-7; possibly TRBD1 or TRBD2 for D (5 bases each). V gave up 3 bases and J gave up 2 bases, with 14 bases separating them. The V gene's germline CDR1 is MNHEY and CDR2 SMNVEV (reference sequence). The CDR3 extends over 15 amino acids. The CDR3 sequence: CASSLGRAGPYEQYF. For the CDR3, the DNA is TGTGCCAGCAGTTTGGGCAGGGCGGGCCCCTACGAGCAGTACTTC.

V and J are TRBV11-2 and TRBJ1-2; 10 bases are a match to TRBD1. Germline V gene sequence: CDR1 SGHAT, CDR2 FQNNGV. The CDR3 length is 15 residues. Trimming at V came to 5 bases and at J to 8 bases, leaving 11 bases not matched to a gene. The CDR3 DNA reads TGTGCCAGCAGCACCCAAACGGACAGGGGGTTCGGCTACACCTTC. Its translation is CASSTQTDRGFGYTF.

CDR3 in amino acids: CASRAGAFAEQYF. CDR3 bases: TGCGCCAGCAGAGCGGGGGCGTTTGCCGAGCAGTACTTC. V and J are TRBV10-2 and TRBJ2-5, with 8 positions matching TRBD2. The DNA matches TRBJ2-7 better at its end, which makes the J call doubtful. The length of the CDR3 is 13 residues. Germline values: CDR1 WSHSY, CDR2 SAAADI.

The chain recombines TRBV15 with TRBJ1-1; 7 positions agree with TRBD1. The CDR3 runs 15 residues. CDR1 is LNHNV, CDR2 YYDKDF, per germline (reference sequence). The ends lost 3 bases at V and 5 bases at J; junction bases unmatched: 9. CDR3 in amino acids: CATSRRSGGRTEAFF. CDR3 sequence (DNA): TGTGCCACCAGCAGGAGATCAGGGGGGAGGACTGAAGCTTTCTTT.

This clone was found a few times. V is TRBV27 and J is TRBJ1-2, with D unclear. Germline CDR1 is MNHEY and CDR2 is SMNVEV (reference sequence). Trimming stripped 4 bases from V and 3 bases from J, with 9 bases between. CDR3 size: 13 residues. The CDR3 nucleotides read TGTGCCAGCAGTTCTACGATTTACTATGGCTACACCTTC. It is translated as CASSSTIYYGYTF.

The CDR3 sequence is CASSRYSGDDEKLFF. DNA for the CDR3: TGTGCCAGCAGCCGATACAGTGGGGACGATGAAAAACTGTTTTTT. The rearrangement joins TRBV7-9 to TRBJ1-4, with D possibly being TRBD1 (5 bases). The CDR3 consists of 15 residues. V was clipped by 5 bases and J by 6 bases, with 16 bases between them. In germline, CDR1 is SEHNR, CDR2 FQNEAQ (reference sequence).